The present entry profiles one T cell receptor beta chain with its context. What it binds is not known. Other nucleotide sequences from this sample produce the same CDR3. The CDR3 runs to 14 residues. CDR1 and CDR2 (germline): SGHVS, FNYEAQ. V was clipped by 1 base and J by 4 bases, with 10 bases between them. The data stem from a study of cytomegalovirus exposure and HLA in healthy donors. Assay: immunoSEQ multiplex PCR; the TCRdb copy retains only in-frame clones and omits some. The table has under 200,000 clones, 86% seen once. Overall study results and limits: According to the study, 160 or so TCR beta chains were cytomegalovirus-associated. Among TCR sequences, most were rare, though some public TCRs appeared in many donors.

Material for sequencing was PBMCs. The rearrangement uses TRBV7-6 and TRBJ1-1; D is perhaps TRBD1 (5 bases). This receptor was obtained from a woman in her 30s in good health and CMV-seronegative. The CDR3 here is CASSLGGRGTEAFF. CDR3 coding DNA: TGTGCCAGCAGCTTAGGCGGGAGGGGCACTGAAGCTTTCTTT.